This TCR beta chain appears in the sequencing data of a study of glioma-infiltrating T cells. TCR alpha and beta CDR3 regions were amplified from RNA using iRepertoire nested multiplex PCR. One-step reverse transcription and amplification started from approximately 100-400 ng of tissue mRNA or PBMC total RNA. TCRdb reprocessed the multiplex PCR reads via MiXCR and lists one record per CDR3 protein. This sample carries around 100,000 distinct CDR3 sequences, about 28% of them seen once, and the ten largest clones take less than 55%. About this clonotype: Antigen unknown.

J was trimmed by 8 bases and V by 6 bases; bases with no gene match: 4. This CDR3 contains 12 residues. Regarding the study as a whole: Very few CDR3 sequences were shared between tissue and blood. Non-neoplastic patients had below-expected tissue-blood divergence, while all gliomas exceeded expectation.

The chain links TRBV12-3 or TRBV12-4 to TRBJ1-2; 9 nucleotides align to TRBD1. This receptor was obtained from a human donor with low-grade glioma or glioblastoma, undergoing nonglioma brain surgery, or in good health (not recorded which). Sequenced sample: glioma tissue, nonneoplastic brain tissue, or PBMCs (not recorded which). Here the CDR3 reads CASRNRGQGYTF. In DNA, the CDR3 is TGTGCCAGCAGAAACAGGGGGCAAGGCTACACCTTC.